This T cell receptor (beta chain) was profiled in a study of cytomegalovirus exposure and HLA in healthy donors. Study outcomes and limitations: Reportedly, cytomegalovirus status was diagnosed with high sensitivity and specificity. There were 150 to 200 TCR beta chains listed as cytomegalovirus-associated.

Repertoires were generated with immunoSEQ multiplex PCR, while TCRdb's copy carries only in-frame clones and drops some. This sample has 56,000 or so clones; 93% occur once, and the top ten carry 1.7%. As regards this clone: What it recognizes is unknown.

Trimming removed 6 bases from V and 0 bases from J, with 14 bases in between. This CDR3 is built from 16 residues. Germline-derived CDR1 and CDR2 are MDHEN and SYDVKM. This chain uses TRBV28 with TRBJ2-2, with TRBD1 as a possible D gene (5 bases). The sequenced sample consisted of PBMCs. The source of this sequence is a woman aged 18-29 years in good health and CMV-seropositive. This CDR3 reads CASRLYDSSNTGELFF. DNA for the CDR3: TGTGCCAGCAGGCTTTATGACAGCTCGAACACCGGGGAGCTGTTTTTT.